Given below is one T cell receptor (beta chain) in context. Antigen unknown. This record belongs to a study of cytomegalovirus exposure and HLA in healthy donors. PCR employed 60 Vbeta and 13 Jbeta primers. Per the authors' pipeline: Later, some 75 million unique TCR beta chains were counted in an analysis, and some 9.9 million of them were shared. The assay was immunoSEQ multiplex PCR, and TCRdb's table has in-frame clones only and misses some. V, J and clone size are taken as reported in that table, and D and trimming were inferred from the DNA itself. Its clone listing holds some 120,000 clones. Whole-study results and caveats: Usually a TCR sequence was rare, but some public TCRs were found in many donors. Later analysis identified a missense DCLRE1C variant that was linked to TCR beta V- and J-gene trimming. In an earlier analysis, productive rearrangement rates for most beta V segments clustered near 87% or 30%.

This CDR3 is built from 15 residues. Per the germline V gene, CDR1 is SGHRS and CDR2 is YFSETQ. Losses at the gene ends were 3 bases for V and 0 bases for J; bases not matched to a gene: 1. The chain carries TRBV5-1 and TRBJ2-3, with 10 bases lining up with TRBD1. The clonotype comes from a man in his forties or fifties in good health and CMV-seronegative. Input material: PBMCs. The DNA for the CDR3 is TGCGCCAGCAGCTCGGGACAGGGGAGCACAGATACGCAGTATTTT. It yields the protein CASSSGQGSTDTQYF.